These T cell receptor beta chains were read from a single sample in a study of T cells in tumors and immune-related adverse events. The data were produced by immunoSEQ multiplex PCR, yet TCRdb's version contains in-frame clones alone and is incomplete. The table includes 4,500 or so clones, more than 75% detected once. This sample comprised skin tissue, obtained from a patient treated with anti-PD-1 therapy. These receptors all come from a female donor with metastatic renal cell carcinoma. Both conserved end residues are part of each CDR3. A D gene is named only where the DNA matches it firmly. A clone size is listed for some rows: how often the clone was seen (once, few, many), or a class if it is expanded.

D gene,clone size,J gene,V gene,CDR3 DNA,CDR3 protein
NA,few,TRBJ1-2,TRBV4-3,TGCGCCAGCAGCCAAGACTGGGGGCTGGTCTATGGCTACACCTTC,CASSQDWGLVYGYTF
TRBD2,NA,TRBJ2-5,TRBV28,TGTGCCAGCAGTTTGGGGCGGGGGGCCCGACAAGAGACCCAGTACTTC,CASSLGRGARQETQYF
NA,NA,TRBJ2-2,TRBV6-5,TGTGCCAGCAGTTACTTGGGCACCGGGGAGCTGTTTTTT,CASSYLGTGELFF
NA,NA,TRBJ2-1,TRBV5-4,TGTGCCAGCAGCCCCAATACCGTGTGGGGAAGGAAGTTCTTC,CASSPNTVWGRKFF
NA,NA,TRBJ1-5,TRBV6-6,TGTGCCAGCAGTTACGTGGGGAATCAGCCCCAGCATTTT,CASSYVGNQPQHF
TRBD2,NA,TRBJ2-3,TRBV6-1,TGTGCCAGCAGTGAACCGACTCGAAGCGGGACTATCACAGATACGCAGTATTTT,CASSEPTRSGTITDTQYF
NA,few,TRBJ1-1,TRBV7-9,TGTGCCAGCAGCTTAGCGCTAGGGAAGAACACTGAAGCTTTCTTT,CASSLALGKNTEAFF
TRBD1,NA,TRBJ1-1,TRBV5-4,TGTGCCAGCAGCCCGGACAGGGGGCCCTTTAGGAGAGCTTTCTTT,CASSPDRGPFRRAFF
NA,NA,TRBJ2-7,TRBV5-4,TGTGCCAGCAGCTTGGACCCGACAGAAGAGCAGTACTTC,CASSLDPTEEQYF
TRBD1,NA,TRBJ1-3,TRBV30,TGTGCCGAAAGACAGGGACGAAACACCATATATTTT,CAERQGRNTIYF
NA,few,TRBJ1-5,TRBV2,TGTGCCAGCAGTTCCAGACCCAATCAGCCCCAGCATTTT,CASSSRPNQPQHF
NA,NA,TRBJ1-1,TRBV5-6,TGTGCCAGCAGCTCAGACATGAACACTGAAGCTTTCTTT,CASSSDMNTEAFF
NA,few,TRBJ1-1,TRBV27,TGTGCCAGCAGTTTATTGGGTACTGAAGCTTTCTTT,CASSLLGTEAFF
TRBD2,NA,TRBJ2-1,TRBV4-2,TGTGCCAGCAGCCAATGGTCTCTTGTCGGGGGGGCCCATGAGCAGTTCTTC,CASSQWSLVGGAHEQFF
TRBD2,NA,TRBJ2-6,TRBV5-4,TGTGCCAGCAGCTCCCGACTAGCGGGGATCCGCTCTGGGGCCAACGTCCTGACTTTC,CASSSRLAGIRSGANVLTF
NA,once,TRBJ1-1,TRBV4-3,TGCGCCAGCAGCCTAACAGGAGGCACTGAAGCTTTCTTT,CASSLTGGTEAFF
TRBD1,few,TRBJ2-5,TRBV2,TGTGCCGGAAGGGACAGGGGACGGGAGACCCAGTACTTC,CAGRDRGRETQYF
NA,NA,TRBJ2-7,TRBV6-5,TGTGCCAGCAGTTACTCTTACAACTCCTACGAGCAGTACTTC,CASSYSYNSYEQYF
TRBD2,NA,TRBJ2-5,TRBV11-2,TGTGCCAGCAGCTTAGGACTAGCGGGGGGGTGGCAAGAGACCCAGTACTTC,CASSLGLAGGWQETQYF
TRBD2,NA,TRBJ2-7,TRBV18,TGTGCCAGCTCACCACCCTCCCTAGCGGGAAGATACGAGCAGTACTTC,CASSPPSLAGRYEQYF
TRBD1,NA,TRBJ1-5,TRBV19,TGTGCCAGTAGTCAGACAGGGGGCGGCAATCAGCCCCAGCATTTT,CASSQTGGGNQPQHF
TRBD2,NA,TRBJ2-3,TRBV18,TGTGCCAGCTCACCACCTTTACTAGCGGGAGTCGATTGGGACACAGATACGCAGTATTTT,CASSPPLLAGVDWDTDTQYF
NA,NA,TRBJ1-6,TRBV6-1,TGTGCCAGCATCCCCGGCTCCTATAATTCACCCCTCCACTTT,CASIPGSYNSPLHF
NA,NA,TRBJ1-5,TRBV7-8,TGTGCCAGCAGCTTAGCGGGGGGCCATCAGCCCCAGCATTTT,CASSLAGGHQPQHF
NA,NA,TRBJ1-1,TRBV6-4,TGTGCCAGCAGTCAGGAGGAGAACACTGAAGCTTTCTTT,CASSQEENTEAFF
NA,few,TRBJ1-1,TRBV7-2,TGTGCCAGCAGCTCAGCGGGACACCTGAACACTGAAGCTTTCTTT,CASSSAGHLNTEAFF
TRBD2,NA,TRBJ2-5,TRBV5-1,TGCGCCAGCAGCTGGCGGACTAGCGGGAATTGGGCGGAGACCCAGTACTTC,CASSWRTSGNWAETQYF